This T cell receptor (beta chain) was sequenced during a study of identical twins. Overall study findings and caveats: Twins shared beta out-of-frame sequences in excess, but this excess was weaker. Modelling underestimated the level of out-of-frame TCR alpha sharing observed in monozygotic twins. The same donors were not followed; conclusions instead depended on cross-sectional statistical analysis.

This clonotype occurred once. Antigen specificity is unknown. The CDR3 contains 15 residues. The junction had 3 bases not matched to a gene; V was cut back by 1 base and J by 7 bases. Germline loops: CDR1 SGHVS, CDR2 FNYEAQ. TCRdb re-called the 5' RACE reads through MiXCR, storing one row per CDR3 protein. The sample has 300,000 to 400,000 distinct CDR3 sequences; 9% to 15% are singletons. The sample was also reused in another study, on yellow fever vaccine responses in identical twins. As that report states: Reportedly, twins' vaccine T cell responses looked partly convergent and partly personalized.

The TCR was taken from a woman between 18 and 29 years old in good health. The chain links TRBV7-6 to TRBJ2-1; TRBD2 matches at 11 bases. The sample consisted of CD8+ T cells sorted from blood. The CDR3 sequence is CASSLEIAGGNEQFF. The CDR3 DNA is TGTGCCAGCAGCTTAGAGATAGCGGGAGGGAATGAGCAGTTCTTC.